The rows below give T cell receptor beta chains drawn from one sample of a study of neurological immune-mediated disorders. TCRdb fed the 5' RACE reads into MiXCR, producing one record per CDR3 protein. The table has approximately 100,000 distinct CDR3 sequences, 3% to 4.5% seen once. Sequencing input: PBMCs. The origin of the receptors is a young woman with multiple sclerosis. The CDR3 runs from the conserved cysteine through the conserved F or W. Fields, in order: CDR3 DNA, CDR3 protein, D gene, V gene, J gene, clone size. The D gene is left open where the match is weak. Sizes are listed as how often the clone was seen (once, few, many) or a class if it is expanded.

DNA: TGTGCCAGTAGTAAGGTCACAGGGGACACTGAAGCTTTCTTT; CDR3: CASSKVTGDTEAFF; D: TRBD1; V: TRBV19; J: TRBJ1-1; size: many
DNA: TGTGCCAGCGGGGTTGAGCAGTACTTC; CDR3: CASGVEQYF; D: -; V: TRBV6-6; J: TRBJ2-7; size: many
DNA: TGTGCCAGCAGTGAGGACAATAGCAATCAGCCCCAGCATTTT; CDR3: CASSEDNSNQPQHF; D: -; V: TRBV25-1; J: TRBJ1-5; size: many
DNA: TGTGCCAGCAGCCACAGGGGCTCCTACAATGAGCAGTTCTTC; CDR3: CASSHRGSYNEQFF; D: -; V: TRBV14; J: TRBJ2-1; size: many
DNA: TGCAGTTCTATGGCTAGCAGCACAGATACGCAGTATTTT; CDR3: CSSMASSTDTQYF; D: -; V: TRBV20-1; J: TRBJ2-3; size: many
DNA: TGTGCCAGCACCGAGATCGTCACCGGAACTAATGAAAAACTGTTTTTT; CDR3: CASTEIVTGTNEKLFF; D: -; V: TRBV6-6; J: TRBJ1-4; size: few
DNA: TGCGCCAGCAGCTTGCAGGTTTCCGGCACTGAAGCTTTCTTT; CDR3: CASSLQVSGTEAFF; D: -; V: TRBV5-1; J: TRBJ1-1; size: many
DNA: TGTGCCACTCCAGGGGGCTCCTACGAGCAGTACTTC; CDR3: CATPGGSYEQYF; D: TRBD1; V: TRBV6-1; J: TRBJ2-7; size: many
DNA: TGTGCCAGCAGCTTTGAGGGGAATCAGCCCCAGCATTTT; CDR3: CASSFEGNQPQHF; D: -; V: TRBV7-9; J: TRBJ1-5; size: many
DNA: TGCAGCGGACAGGTCAGCTCTGGAAACACCATATATTTT; CDR3: CSGQVSSGNTIYF; D: -; V: TRBV29-1; J: TRBJ1-3; size: many
DNA: TGTGCCAGCAACCCCGGGGGGCTCGAGCAGTACTTC; CDR3: CASNPGGLEQYF; D: -; V: TRBV7-2; J: TRBJ2-7; size: many
DNA: TGCGCCAGCAGCCAAGACCCGGTCCCCTCCTACGAGCAGTACTTC; CDR3: CASSQDPVPSYEQYF; D: -; V: TRBV4-1; J: TRBJ2-7; size: many
DNA: TGTGCCAGCAGCCCCGGACTAGCGGACACAGATACGCAGTATTTT; CDR3: CASSPGLADTDTQYF; D: TRBD2; V: TRBV7-2; J: TRBJ2-3; size: many
DNA: TGTGCCACCAGCACCTTACTACTGGGGTCGGATGGGGCCAACGTCCTGACTTTC; CDR3: CATSTLLLGSDGANVLTF; D: -; V: TRBV15; J: TRBJ2-6; size: many
DNA: TGTGCCAGCACCGAGGGGGGATATAGAAATCAGCCCCAGCATTTT; CDR3: CASTEGGYRNQPQHF; D: -; V: TRBV2; J: TRBJ1-5; size: many